The clone carrying this T cell receptor (beta chain) was counted only a few times. Its specificity is not known. The length of the CDR3 is 15 residues. V shed 1 base, J shed 4 bases, and the junction held 1 base outside the gene matches. CDR1 MNHNS and CDR2 SASEGT come from the germline V gene. The sample comes from a study of cytomegalovirus exposure and HLA in healthy donors. PCR involved 60 Vbeta and 13 Jbeta primers. The repertoire was sequenced with immunoSEQ multiplex PCR; TCRdb's copy has only in-frame clones and lacks some. The sample includes some 150,000 clones, roughly 10% seen only once; the top ten take 1.8%. Whole-study findings and limits: A later examination showed that TCR association rates differed by HLA locus, with DRB1 most and HLA-C fewest. Rarity characterized most TCR sequences, yet some public TCRs appeared in many donors.

The rearrangement links TRBV6-1 to TRBJ2-3; 11 nucleotides agree with TRBD2. The clonotype originates from a man between 50 and 59 years old in good health and CMV-seronegative. Source material: PBMCs. CDR3 sequence reads: CASSEGTSGPDTQYF. DNA of the CDR3: TGTGCCAGCAGTGAAGGGACTAGCGGGCCAGATACGCAGTATTTT.